This record covers a single T cell receptor beta chain. The specificity of this receptor is unknown. Base qualities are not provided; no much larger clone lies one nucleotide away. This record comes from a study of blood T cell repertoires in COVID-19 (dated by TCRdb to the early 2020s). With respect to the entire study: The collaborator samples originated in the United States, Italy and Spain and spanned the acute and convalescent phases of COVID-19. A de-identified subject ID, COVID-19 status, age in years and sex were almost always included in the sample metadata. Deeply sampled blood TCRbeta repertoires from subjects exposed to, actively infected with, or recovered from COVID-19 were included in the dataset. The repertoires were released in a freely available public database intended as a resource for research on the immune response to SARS-CoV-2. Samples came from the ongoing ImmuneRACE study (first 160 participants) plus 1,254 subjects from 6 global collaborators. The prospective study material was composed of cDNA or gDNA derived from T cells, B-cell-depleted T cells, or PBMCs. Where available, HLA class I and class II types were taken from metadata supplied by the sample provider and were not determined by assay-based typing.

The paper as a whole reports these results and caveats: The quantity of clinical and demographic metadata differed by source and by participant and was supplied without curation.

TCRbeta CDR3 regions were amplified from genomic DNA using the immunoSEQ Assay, a bias-controlled multiplex PCR. As for how the authors treated the data: Nucleated cell counts per sample were estimated from amplification of reference gene primers within the assay. To quantify the absolute abundance of each unique TCRbeta CDR3 rearrangement, sequence reads were collapsed and filtered. For each sample, productive Simpson clonality was calculated by taking the square root of Simpson's diversity index across productive rearrangements. TCRdb stores this immuneACCESS table with in-frame sequences only. Part of the clones is absent; in the studies checked, under half of the shortfall reflects unresolved V genes, and no reason is known for the rest. That table supplies the V and J calls and clone size; D and trimming were determined from the DNA. In this sample the table shows over 350,000 clones, about 89% of which occur a single time. The top ten clonotypes cover over 4% of the sample.

Whole blood was collected in K2EDTA tubes by collaborating institutions according to the institutions' own protocols. Collaborator samples were shipped for TCRbeta analysis as frozen whole blood, isolated PBMCs, or DNA extracted from either sample type. From V the trimming removes 0 bases and from J it removes 4 bases, while the gene matches leave 13 bases of the junction unaccounted for. The germline V gene (reference sequence) gives CDR1 as LNHNV and CDR2 as YYDKDF. From cysteine to phenylalanine, the CDR3 is 20 amino acids long. Here the CDR3 DNA is all that survives: 60 bases in frame from base 1.

Sequenced input: peripheral blood. This TCR came from a woman aged 30 to 39 with acute or convalescent COVID-19. In this chain, TRBV15 is recombined with TRBJ2-1; 12 central nucleotides agree with TRBD2. The CDR3 is CATSRDGLAGGPVIYNEQFF. The nucleotide sequence is given as TGTGCCACCAGCAGAGATGGGCTAGCGGGGGGGCCCGTTATATACAATGAGCAGTTCTTC. With all but the CDR3 taken from the reference TRBV15 and TRBJ2-1 genes, the full variable domain is: DAMVIQNPRYQVTQFGKPVTLSCSQTLNHNVMYWYQQKSSQAPKLLFHYYDKDFNNEADTPDNFQSRRPNTSFCFLDIRSPGLGDTAMYLCATSRDGLAGGPVIYNEQFFGPGTRLTVL.